These T cell receptor beta chains were read from a single sample in a study of technical replicates of blood from several donors. The method was immunoSEQ multiplex PCR; TCRdb's version includes in-frame clones alone and lacks a portion of them. The data contain 70,000 to 85,000 clones, roughly nine tenths of them singletons. The sequenced material came from T cells isolated from PBMCs. These receptors originate from a human donor in good health. Each CDR3 is given with its conserved first and last residue. The D gene is left open where the match is weak. Size is omitted from some rows. Given values are once, few, many or a class for expanded clones.

j_call v_call clone_size d_call cdr3_aa cdr3_nt
TRBJ2-3 TRBV5-1 . TRBD2 CASSLVLAGYVTQYF TGCGCCAGCAGCTTGGTCCTAGCGGGGTACGTCACGCAGTATTTT
TRBJ1-1 TRBV15 . . CATSREGVGTEAFF TGTGCCACCAGCAGAGAAGGGGTAGGGACTGAAGCTTTCTTT
TRBJ2-1 TRBV7-9 . TRBD2 CASSQYTSGPTYNEQFF TGTGCCAGCAGCCAATATACTAGCGGCCCTACCTACAATGAGCAGTTCTTC
TRBJ2-1 TRBV7-9 . . CAVRRQIYNEQFF TGTGCAGTTAGGCGACAGATATACAATGAGCAGTTCTTC
TRBJ1-1 TRBV6-1 . . CASSDGVDTEAFF TGTGCCAGCAGTGACGGGGTGGACACTGAAGCTTTCTTT
TRBJ1-2 TRBV9 . . CASSAGGSGGYTF TGTGCCAGCAGCGCCGGGGGGTCAGGGGGCTACACCTTC
TRBJ2-1 TRBV10-2 . TRBD1 CASTRQGIGNEQFF TGCGCCAGCACACGACAGGGAATAGGGAATGAGCAGTTCTTC
TRBJ2-3 TRBV27 once TRBD2 CASSFVAGVADTQYF TGTGCCAGCAGTTTTGTAGCGGGAGTCGCAGATACGCAGTATTTT
TRBJ2-7 TRBV6-1 . . CASSDDRRSSYEQYF TGTGCCAGCAGTGACGACAGAAGGAGCTCCTACGAGCAGTACTTC
TRBJ2-1 TRBV12-5 . TRBD2 CASGLILAGDGGEQFF TGTGCTAGTGGTTTGATACTAGCGGGAGACGGTGGTGAGCAGTTCTTC
TRBJ2-1 TRBV5-1 . . CASSLGTNYNEQFF TGCGCCAGCAGCTTAGGGACAAACTACAATGAGCAGTTCTTC
TRBJ1-1 TRBV19 . . CASSIAGTAEAFF TGTGCCAGTAGTATAGCAGGAACAGCCGAAGCTTTCTTT
TRBJ2-1 TRBV13 . TRBD2 CASSQLLPTSGEYNEQFF TGTGCCAGCAGCCAATTACTACCGACTAGCGGGGAGTACAATGAGCAGTTCTTC
TRBJ2-5 TRBV5-1 once TRBD1 CASSDQGEETQYF TGCGCCAGCAGCGATCAGGGGGAAGAGACCCAGTACTTC
TRBJ2-1 TRBV10-3 . TRBD1 CAISELSYHRGTYNEQFF TGTGCCATCAGTGAGTTATCTTACCACAGGGGTACCTACAATGAGCAGTTCTTC
TRBJ2-5 TRBV7-7 once . CASSLDRGRETQYF TGTGCTAGCAGCTTAGACCGAGGGAGGGAGACCCAGTACTTC
TRBJ2-5 TRBV5-4 . . CASSTGLLAETQYF TGTGCCAGCAGCACGGGACTCCTAGCAGAGACCCAGTACTTC
TRBJ2-1 TRBV6-5 . TRBD2 CASSYASGGYNEQFF TGTGCCAGCAGTTACGCTAGCGGGGGCTACAATGAGCAGTTCTTC
TRBJ2-3 TRBV20-1 . . CSAGRGQYF TGCAGTGCGGGCAGGGGGCAGTATTTT
TRBJ2-3 TRBV9 . . CASSVSPQGETQYF TGTGCCAGCAGCGTATCCCCGCAGGGCGAGACGCAGTATTTT
TRBJ1-3 TRBV7-9 . TRBD1 CAGGGGYGNTIYF TGTGCGGGCGGAGGGGGCTATGGAAACACCATATATTTT
TRBJ1-5 TRBV2 . . CASSDGLNQPQHF TGTGCCAGCAGTGATGGGCTGAATCAGCCCCAGCATTTT
TRBJ2-5 TRBV28 . TRBD2 CASSRLALAGEKTQYF TGTGCCAGCAGTCGACTAGCGCTAGCGGGAGAAAAGACCCAGTACTTC
TRBJ2-1 TRBV7-3 . TRBD2 CASSLRTSGDFSYNEQFF TGTGCCAGCAGCCTACGCACTAGCGGGGATTTCTCCTACAATGAGCAGTTCTTC
TRBJ1-1 TRBV5-1 . . CASSSQVSGGRTEAFF TGCGCCAGCAGCTCCCAGGTCTCGGGAGGGAGGACTGAAGCTTTCTTT
TRBJ1-3 TRBV21-1 . . CASSKGVSGNTIYF TGTGCCAGCAGCAAAGGAGTCTCTGGAAACACCATATATTTT
TRBJ1-2 TRBV6-6 . TRBD1 CASRLRAGQGYGYTF TGTGCCAGCAGACTCAGAGCCGGACAGGGCTATGGCTACACCTTC
TRBJ1-3 TRBV7-9 few . CASSYARQGLNTIYF TGTGCCAGCAGCTATGCGCGCCAGGGGTTAAACACCATATATTTT
TRBJ2-7 TRBV13 . TRBD2 CASSLPRTSGSLRDAPAYEQYF TGTGCCAGCAGCTTACCCCGAACTAGCGGGAGCCTCCGGGACGCACCTGCCTACGAGCAGTACTTC
TRBJ2-7 TRBV28 . TRBD2 CASNPSGAYEQYF TGTGCCAGCAACCCTAGCGGGGCCTACGAGCAGTACTTC